The clone carrying this TCR beta chain has a handful of counts. Its antigen remains unknown. This sample stems from a study of identical twins. The study's findings and limits: Partial confounding of zero-insertion analyses by invariant MAIT and iNKT cells was possible.

V lost 5 bases to trimming and J lost 3 bases, with 13 bases between them. Germline V gene lookup returns CDR1 DFQATT and CDR2 SNEGSKA (reference sequence). CDR3 length: 13 residues. TCRdb reprocessed the 5' RACE reads with MiXCR, giving one entry per CDR3 protein. The table shows about 690,000 distinct CDR3 sequences, with around 21% occurring only once. Separately, the same data were catalogued under a study of T cells expressing NK-cell markers. According to that study: The eight sequenced donors comprised seven who were HCMV-seropositive and one who was seronegative.

This TCR was recovered from a woman aged 18 to 35 in good health. Sequencing used PBMCs. This chain links TRBV20-1 with TRBJ1-1, with D tentatively TRBD1 (6 bases). CDR3 sequence: CSAQGGTYTEAFF. CDR3 nucleotide sequence: TGCAGTGCTCAAGGGGGGACTTACACTGAAGCTTTCTTT.